This note documents a single T cell receptor (beta chain) sequence. Original data processing: It was from reference gene primer amplification that nucleated cell counts were estimated. Some clones are missing from TCRdb's copy, which holds only in-frame ones; the method was immunoSEQ multiplex PCR. Clone size and the V and J calls come from that table; the DNA yielded D and trimming. The table includes over 90,000 clones, approximately 86% detected once. CDR3 length: 15 amino acids. Trimming at V came to 5 bases and at J to 2 bases, leaving 9 bases not matched to a gene. Germline lookup yields CDR1 MNHEY and CDR2 SVGAGI. The entry originates in a study of blood T cell repertoires in COVID-19. Turning to the study itself: Specimens from acute and convalescent COVID-19 originated in the United States, Italy and Spain. In each case, the material was cDNA or gDNA derived from T cells, B-cell-depleted T cells, or PBMCs.

The chain is built from TRBV6-5 and TRBJ2-7; the match to TRBD1 covers 7 bases. This TCR was sampled from a woman aged 60 to 75 in a cohort sampled during active or convalescent COVID-19. The source material was peripheral blood. Written as DNA, the CDR3 is TGTGCCAGCAGTCCTCCGGGACAGAGTACCTACGAGCAGTACTTC. Protein: CASSPPGQSTYEQYF.